Reported below is one TCR beta chain. This sample was taken from a study of cytomegalovirus exposure and HLA in healthy donors. The CDR3 is made up of 11 amino acids. The germline V gene encodes CDR1 DFQATT and CDR2 SNEGSKA (reference sequence). The study ran its PCR with 60 Vbeta and 13 Jbeta primers. The data were produced by immunoSEQ multiplex PCR, yet TCRdb's version contains in-frame clones alone and is incomplete. The data contain 170,000 or so clones, about 84% of them singletons. This TCR was sampled from a man between 18 and 29 years old in good health and CMV-seronegative. This chain joins TRBV20-1 and TRBJ2-1; the match to TRBD2 covers 14 bases. Sequences were obtained from PBMCs. The CDR3 region is CSGTSGSRQFF. The CDR3 DNA reads TGCAGCGGGACTAGCGGGAGTAGGCAGTTCTTC.